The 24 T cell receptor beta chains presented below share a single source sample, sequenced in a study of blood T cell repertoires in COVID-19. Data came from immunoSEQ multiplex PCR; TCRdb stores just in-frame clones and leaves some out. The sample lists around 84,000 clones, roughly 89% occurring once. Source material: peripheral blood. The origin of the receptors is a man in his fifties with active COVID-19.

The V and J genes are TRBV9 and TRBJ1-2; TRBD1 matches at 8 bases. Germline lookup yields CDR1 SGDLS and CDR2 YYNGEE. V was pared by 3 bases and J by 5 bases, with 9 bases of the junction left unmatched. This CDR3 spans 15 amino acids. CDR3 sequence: CASSGGQGRTYGYTF. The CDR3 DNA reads TGTGCCAGCAGCGGAGGACAGGGACGGACTTATGGCTACACCTTC.

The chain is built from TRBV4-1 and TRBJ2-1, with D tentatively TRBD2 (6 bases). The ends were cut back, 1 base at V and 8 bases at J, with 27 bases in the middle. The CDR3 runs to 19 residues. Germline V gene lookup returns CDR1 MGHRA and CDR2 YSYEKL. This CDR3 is CASSQVWSVRIAEGDEQFF. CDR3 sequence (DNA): TGCGCCAGCAGCCAAGTCTGGAGCGTGCGGATAGCGGAGGGCGATGAGCAGTTCTTC.

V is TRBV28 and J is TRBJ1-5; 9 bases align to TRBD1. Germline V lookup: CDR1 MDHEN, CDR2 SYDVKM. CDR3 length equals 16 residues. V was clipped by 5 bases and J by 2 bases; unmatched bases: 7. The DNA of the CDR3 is TGTGCCAGCAGTAAAGAACAGGGGGCTCGCAATCAGCCCCAGCATTTT. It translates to CASSKEQGARNQPQHF.

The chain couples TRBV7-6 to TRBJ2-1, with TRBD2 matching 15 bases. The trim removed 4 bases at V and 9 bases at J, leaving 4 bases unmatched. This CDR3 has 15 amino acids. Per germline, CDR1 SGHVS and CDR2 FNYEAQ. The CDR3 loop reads CASSSTGLAGGEQFF. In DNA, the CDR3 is TGTGCCAGCAGCTCGACGGGACTAGCGGGAGGTGAGCAGTTCTTC.

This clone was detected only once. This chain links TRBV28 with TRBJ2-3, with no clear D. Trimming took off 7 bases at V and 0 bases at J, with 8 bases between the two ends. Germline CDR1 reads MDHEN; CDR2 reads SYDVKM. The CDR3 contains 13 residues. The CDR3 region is CASNPGSTDTQYF. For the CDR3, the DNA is TGTGCCAGCAACCCGGGTAGCACAGATACGCAGTATTTT.

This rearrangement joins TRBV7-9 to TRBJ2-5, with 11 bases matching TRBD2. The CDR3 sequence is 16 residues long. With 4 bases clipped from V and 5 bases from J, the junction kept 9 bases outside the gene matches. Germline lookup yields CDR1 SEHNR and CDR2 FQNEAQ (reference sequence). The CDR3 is CASSSFVLAGAETQYF. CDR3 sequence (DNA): TGTGCCAGCAGCTCATTCGTACTAGCGGGGGCGGAGACCCAGTACTTC.

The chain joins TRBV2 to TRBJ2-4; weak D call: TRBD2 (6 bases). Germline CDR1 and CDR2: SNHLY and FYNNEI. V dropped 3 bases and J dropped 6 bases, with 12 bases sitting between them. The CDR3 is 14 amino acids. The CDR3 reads CASSDWLRGNIQYF. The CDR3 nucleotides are TGTGCCAGCAGTGATTGGTTGCGGGGAAACATTCAGTACTTC.

CDR3 sequence: CASKGDRVLSGANVLTF. In DNA form, the CDR3 reads TGTGCCAGCAAGGGGGACAGGGTCCTCTCTGGGGCCAACGTCCTGACTTTC. J is TRBJ2-6 and V is TRBV2; 9 nucleotides line up with TRBD1. Germline V lookup: CDR1 SNHLY, CDR2 FYNNEI. This CDR3 contains 17 residues. The J segment lost 0 bases and the V segment lost 7 bases, leaving 7 bases of the junction unmatched.

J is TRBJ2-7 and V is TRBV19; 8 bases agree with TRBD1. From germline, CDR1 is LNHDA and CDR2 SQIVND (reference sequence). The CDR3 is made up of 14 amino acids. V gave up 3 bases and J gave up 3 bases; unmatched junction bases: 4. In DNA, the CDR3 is TGTGCCAGTAGTATTAGGACAGGGTTCTACGAGCAGTACTTC. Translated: CASSIRTGFYEQYF.

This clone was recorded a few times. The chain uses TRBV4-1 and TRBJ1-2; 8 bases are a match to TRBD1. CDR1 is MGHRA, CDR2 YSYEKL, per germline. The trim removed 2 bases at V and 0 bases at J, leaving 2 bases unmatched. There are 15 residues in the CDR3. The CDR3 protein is CASSQRTGSNYGYTF. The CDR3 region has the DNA TGCGCCAGCAGCCAAAGGACAGGGTCTAACTATGGCTACACCTTC.

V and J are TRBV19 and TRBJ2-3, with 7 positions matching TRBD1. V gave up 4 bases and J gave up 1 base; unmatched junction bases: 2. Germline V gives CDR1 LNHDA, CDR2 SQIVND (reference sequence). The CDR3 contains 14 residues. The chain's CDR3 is CASSTGQGTDTQYF. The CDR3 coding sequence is TGTGCCAGTAGTACCGGACAGGGCACAGATACGCAGTATTTT.

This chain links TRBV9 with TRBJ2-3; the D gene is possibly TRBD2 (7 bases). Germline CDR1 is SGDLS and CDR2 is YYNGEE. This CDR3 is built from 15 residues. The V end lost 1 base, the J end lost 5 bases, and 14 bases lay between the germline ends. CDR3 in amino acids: CASSVWGGRGDTQYF. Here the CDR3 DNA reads TGTGCCAGCAGCGTATGGGGGGGGCGCGGAGATACGCAGTATTTT.

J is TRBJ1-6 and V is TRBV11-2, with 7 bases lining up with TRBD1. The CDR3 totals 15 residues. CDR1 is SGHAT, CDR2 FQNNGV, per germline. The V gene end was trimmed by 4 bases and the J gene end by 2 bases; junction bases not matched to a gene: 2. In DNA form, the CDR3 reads TGTGCCAGCAGCTATGGGACAGCCTATAATTCACCCCTCCACTTT. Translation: CASSYGTAYNSPLHF.

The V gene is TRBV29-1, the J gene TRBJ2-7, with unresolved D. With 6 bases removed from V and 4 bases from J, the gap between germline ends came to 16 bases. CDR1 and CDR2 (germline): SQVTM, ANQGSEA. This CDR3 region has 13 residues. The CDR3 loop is CSVVSLSGYEQYF. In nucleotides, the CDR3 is TGCAGCGTGGTTTCTTTATCGGGTTACGAGCAGTACTTC.

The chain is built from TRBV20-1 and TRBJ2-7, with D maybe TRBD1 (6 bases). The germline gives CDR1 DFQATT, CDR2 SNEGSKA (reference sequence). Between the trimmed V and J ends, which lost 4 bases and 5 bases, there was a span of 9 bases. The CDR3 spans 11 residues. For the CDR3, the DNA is TGCAGTGCTACACAGGGTAACGAGCAGTACTTC. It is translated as CSATQGNEQYF.

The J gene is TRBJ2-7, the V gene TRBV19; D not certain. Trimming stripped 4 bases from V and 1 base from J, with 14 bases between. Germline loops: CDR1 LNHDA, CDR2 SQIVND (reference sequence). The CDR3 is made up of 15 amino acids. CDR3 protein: CASSRTRSPSYEQYF. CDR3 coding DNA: TGTGCCAGTAGTAGAACCCGGTCTCCGTCCTACGAGCAGTACTTC.

The CDR3 loop reads CASSLLPYEQYF. The DNA of the CDR3 is TGCGCCAGCAGCTTGCTACCCTACGAGCAGTACTTC. The genes are TRBV5-1 and TRBJ2-7; D not certain. The CDR3 length is 12 residues. From germline, CDR1 is SGHRS and CDR2 YFSETQ. Deletions cut 1 base from V and 2 bases from J, with 4 bases between.

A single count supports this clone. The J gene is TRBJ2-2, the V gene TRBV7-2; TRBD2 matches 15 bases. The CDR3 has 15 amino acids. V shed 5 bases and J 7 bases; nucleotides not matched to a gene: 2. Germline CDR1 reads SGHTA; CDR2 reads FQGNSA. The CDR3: CASSGTSGRYGELFF. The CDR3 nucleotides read TGTGCCAGCAGCGGGACTAGCGGGAGGTACGGGGAGCTGTTTTTT.

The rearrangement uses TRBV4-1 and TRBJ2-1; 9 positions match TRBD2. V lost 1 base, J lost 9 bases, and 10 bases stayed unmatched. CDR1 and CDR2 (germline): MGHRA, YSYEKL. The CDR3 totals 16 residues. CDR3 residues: CASSQGPLAGIGEQFF. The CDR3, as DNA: TGCGCCAGCAGCCAAGGGCCCCTAGCGGGAATAGGTGAGCAGTTCTTC.

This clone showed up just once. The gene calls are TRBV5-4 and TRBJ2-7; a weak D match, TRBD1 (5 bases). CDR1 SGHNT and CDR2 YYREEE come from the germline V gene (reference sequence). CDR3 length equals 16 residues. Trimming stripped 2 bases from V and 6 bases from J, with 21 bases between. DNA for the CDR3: TGTGCCAGCAGCTTTGGTTTCACAGGTCGGGCCTCCGAGCAGTACTTC. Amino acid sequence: CASSFGFTGRASEQYF.

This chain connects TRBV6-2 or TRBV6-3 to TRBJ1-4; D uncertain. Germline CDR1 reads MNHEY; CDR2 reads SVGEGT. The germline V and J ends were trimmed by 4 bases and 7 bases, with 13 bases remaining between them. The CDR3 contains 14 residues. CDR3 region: CASSSATRGEKLFF. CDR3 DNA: TGTGCCAGCAGTTCGGCCACTCGGGGTGAAAAACTGTTTTTT.

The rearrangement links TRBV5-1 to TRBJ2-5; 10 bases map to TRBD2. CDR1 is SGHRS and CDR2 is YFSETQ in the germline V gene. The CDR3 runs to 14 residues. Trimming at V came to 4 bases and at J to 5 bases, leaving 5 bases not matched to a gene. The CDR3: CASSGTSAVETQYF. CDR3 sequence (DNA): TGCGCCAGCAGCGGGACTAGCGCCGTCGAGACCCAGTACTTC.

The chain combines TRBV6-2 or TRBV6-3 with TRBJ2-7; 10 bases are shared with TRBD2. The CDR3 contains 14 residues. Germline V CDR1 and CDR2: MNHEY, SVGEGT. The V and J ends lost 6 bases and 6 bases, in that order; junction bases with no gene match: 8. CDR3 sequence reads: CASSPESGGAEQYF. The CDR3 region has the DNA TGTGCCAGCAGCCCAGAAAGCGGGGGGGCCGAGCAGTACTTC.

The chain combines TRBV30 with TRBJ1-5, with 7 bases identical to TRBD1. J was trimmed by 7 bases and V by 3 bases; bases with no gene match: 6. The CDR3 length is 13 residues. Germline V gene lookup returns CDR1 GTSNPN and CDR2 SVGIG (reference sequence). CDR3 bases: TGTGCCTGGAGAGGACAGGTCGGACAGCCCCAGCATTTT. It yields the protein CAWRGQVGQPQHF.